The following is a TCR beta chain sequence with its context. Its antigen is unknown. V dropped 3 bases and J dropped 1 base, with 16 bases sitting between them. The CDR3 runs to 16 residues. Germline CDR1 and CDR2: SGDLS and YYNGEE. Reverse transcription of all isolated RNA meant that expressed TCRB transcripts were sequenced. Produced via immunoSEQ multiplex PCR; TCRdb's table is partial and in-frame only. This table holds 600,000 to 700,000 clones, 9.5% to 15% found once. The data derive from a study of beta chain features in type 1 diabetes. Whole-study results and caveats: Here, the possible influence of HLA type (on TCRB rearrangement) remained unresolved. Naive, central memory and Treg TCRB repertoires seemed to resemble each other more closely in patients than they did in healthy donors. Moderate but significant shortening of TCRB CDR3s was recorded in all four CD4+ subsets from Type 1 diabetes patients.

This clonotype was obtained from a man aged 30-40 years with type 1 diabetes. The source material was naive CD4+ T cells from blood. The chain employs TRBV9 and TRBJ2-5, with a tentative D call TRBD2 (6 bases). CDR3 protein: CASSARPRDSQETQYF. The DNA for the CDR3 is TGTGCCAGCAGCGCAAGGCCCCGGGACTCCCAAGAGACCCAGTACTTC.